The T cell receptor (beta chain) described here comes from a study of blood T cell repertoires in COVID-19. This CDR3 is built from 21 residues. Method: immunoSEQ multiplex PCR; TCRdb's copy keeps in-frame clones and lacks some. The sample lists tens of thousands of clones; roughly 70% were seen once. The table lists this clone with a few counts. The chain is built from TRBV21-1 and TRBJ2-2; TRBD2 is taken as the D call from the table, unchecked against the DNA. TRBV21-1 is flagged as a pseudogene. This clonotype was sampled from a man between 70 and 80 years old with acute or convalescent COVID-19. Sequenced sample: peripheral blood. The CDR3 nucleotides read TGTGCCAGCAGCAAAGCTTGGGCGGGGGCGAGGACCCGGACGAACACCGGGGAGCTGTTTTTT. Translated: CASSKAWAGARTRTNTGELFF.